Given below is one T cell receptor (beta chain) in context. This entry belongs to a study of T cell clones after liver transplantation. Study-level information: Samples came from ITN030ST, which attempted immunosuppression withdrawal within 2 years of liver transplantation.

Using immunoSEQ multiplex PCR, the repertoire was profiled, and TCRdb retains in-frame clones only, with some absent. The sample holds tens of thousands of clones; under 85% are singletons and the top ten take around 9.1%. This CDR3 has 14 amino acids. The germline CDR1 and CDR2 sequences are PRHDT and FYEKMQ (reference sequence). Trimming removed 10 bases from V and 1 base from J, with 11 bases in between. The TCR comes from a human patient who received a liver transplant. A share of the T cells may be of graft donor origin. This chain joins TRBV13 and TRBJ2-6, with D possibly being TRBD1 (6 bases). Sample: CD4+ T cells from blood, taken at the 22-month timepoint. The DNA for the CDR3 is TGTGCCACCACGGACAGTTCTGGGGCCAACGTCCTGACTTTC. This gives the protein CATTDSSGANVLTF.